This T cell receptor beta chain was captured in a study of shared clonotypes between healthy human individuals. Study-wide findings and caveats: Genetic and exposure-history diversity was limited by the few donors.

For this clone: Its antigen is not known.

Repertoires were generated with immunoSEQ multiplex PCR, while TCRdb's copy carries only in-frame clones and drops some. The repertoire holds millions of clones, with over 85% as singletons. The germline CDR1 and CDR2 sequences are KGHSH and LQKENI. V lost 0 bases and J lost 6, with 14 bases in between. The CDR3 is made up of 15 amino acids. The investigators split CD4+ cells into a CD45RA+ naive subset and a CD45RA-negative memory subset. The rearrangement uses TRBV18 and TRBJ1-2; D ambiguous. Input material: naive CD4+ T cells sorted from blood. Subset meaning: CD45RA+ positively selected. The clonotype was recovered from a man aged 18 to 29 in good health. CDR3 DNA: TGTGCCAGCTCACCACCGATGGGGAATATGGATGGCTACACCTTC. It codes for CASSPPMGNMDGYTF.